This passage covers 32 T cell receptor beta chains from one sample sequenced in a study of blood T cell repertoires in COVID-19. Libraries were prepared by immunoSEQ multiplex PCR; TCRdb keeps only in-frame clonotypes and omits some of them. The table lists roughly 340,000 clones, around 90% of them singletons. Source material: peripheral blood. These receptors were collected from a woman aged 25 to 39 with COVID-19, enrolled during active disease.

The rearrangement uses TRBV4-3 and TRBJ2-3, with TRBD2 matching 9 bases. V was clipped by 1 base and J by 4 bases; unmatched bases: 3. CDR3 length equals 15 residues. Germline CDR1 is LGHNA and CDR2 is YSLEER. CDR3 DNA: TGCGCCAGCAGCCAAGTTGCGGGAGGGCCAGATACGCAGTATTTT. This translates into CASSQVAGGPDTQYF.

The chain carries TRBV3-1 (or the pseudogene TRBV3-2) and TRBJ2-7; 8 positions agree with TRBD1. Germline V gives CDR1 LGHDT, CDR2 YNNKEL (reference sequence). This CDR3 spans 16 amino acids. Trimming cost V 1 base and J 2 bases; bases outside gene matches: 7. The CDR3 DNA is TGTGCCAGCAGCCAAGCCTACAGGGGGAAGACCTACGAGCAGTACTTC. Translated: CASSQAYRGKTYEQYF.

CDR3 in amino acids: CASSEDGGYGYTF. As DNA, the CDR3 is TGTGCCAGCAGTGAAGACGGGGGATATGGCTACACCTTC. The V and J genes are TRBV6-1 and TRBJ1-2, with D perhaps TRBD1 (5 bases). The V end lost 1 base, the J end lost 5 bases, and 8 bases lay between the germline ends. Germline V CDR1 and CDR2: MNHNS, SASEGT. The CDR3 consists of 13 residues.

The chain couples TRBV7-8 to TRBJ2-6, with D possibly matching TRBD1 (7 bases). V was trimmed by 3 bases and J by 2 bases, leaving 14 bases between them. From germline, CDR1 is SGHVS and CDR2 FQNEAQ. This CDR3 comprises 17 residues. The CDR3 loop is CASSLWRGPAGANVLTF. Written as DNA, the CDR3 is TGTGCCAGCAGCTTGTGGAGGGGGCCCGCTGGGGCCAACGTCCTGACTTTC.

V is TRBV6-2 or TRBV6-3 and J is TRBJ2-1; TRBD2 matches at 7 bases. Looked up from germline, CDR1 is MNHEY and CDR2 is SVGEGT. The CDR3 consists of 16 residues. V lost 2 bases to trimming and J lost 5 bases; unmatched junction nucleotides: 9. CDR3 protein: CASSYVVGGRDNEQFF. CDR3 nucleotides: TGTGCCAGCAGTTACGTCGTGGGAGGGCGGGACAATGAGCAGTTCTTC.

The J gene is TRBJ1-4, the V gene TRBV4-1, with 8 positions matching TRBD1. The CDR3 is 15 amino acids. Germline lookup yields CDR1 MGHRA and CDR2 YSYEKL. Losses at the gene ends were 4 bases for V and 3 bases for J; bases not matched to a gene: 4. The CDR3 region is CASSRQGAANEKLFF. The CDR3 nucleotides read TGCGCCAGCAGCCGCCAGGGGGCGGCTAATGAAAAACTGTTTTTT.

The CDR3 reads CASRTTGHSYEQYF. CDR3 DNA: TGTGCCAGCAGAACGACAGGGCATTCCTACGAGCAGTACTTC. The chain links TRBV6-4 to TRBJ2-7; 7 bases are shared with TRBD1. Unmatched junction bases numbered 6, after V lost 6 bases and J lost 1 base. The CDR3 is 14 residues long. Germline values: CDR1 MRHNA, CDR2 SNTAGT.

The rearrangement joins TRBV4-3 to TRBJ1-2; no reliable D call. CDR3 length: 14 amino acids. V dropped 0 bases and J dropped 4 bases, with 9 bases sitting between them. In germline, CDR1 is LGHNA, CDR2 YSLEER. The CDR3 bases are TGCGCCAGCAGCCAAGAAGACGGAGTCTATGGCTACACCTTC. It is translated as CASSQEDGVYGYTF.

The V gene is TRBV2, the J gene TRBJ2-7; TRBD2 aligns across 11 bases. This CDR3 comprises 14 residues. The junction had 4 bases not matched to a gene; V was cut back by 4 bases and J by 5 bases. Germline CDR1 reads SNHLY; CDR2 reads FYNNEI. CDR3 nucleotides: TGTGCCAGCAGTGTTAGCGGGGGGGCGGACGAGCAGTACTTC. Its protein is CASSVSGGADEQYF.

The chain joins TRBV6-4 to TRBJ1-5, with TRBD1 as a possible D gene (5 bases). The germline gives CDR1 MRHNA, CDR2 SNTAGT. The V gene lost 6 bases and the J gene lost 2 bases, with 20 bases spanning the gap. This CDR3 contains 17 residues. The CDR3, as DNA: TGTGCCAGCAGCGAACTTTTTCAGGGTTCTGGCAATCAGCCCCAGCATTTT. Translation: CASSELFQGSGNQPQHF.

The chain has TRBV7-9 and TRBJ1-6; D is possibly TRBD1 (6 bases). V lost 4 bases and J 7 bases, leaving 23 bases between the germline ends. The CDR3 runs to 18 residues. The V gene's germline CDR1 is SEHNR and CDR2 FQNEAQ (reference sequence). The CDR3: CASSSPTKGGLGNSPLHF. The CDR3 nucleotides read TGTGCCAGCAGCTCACCCACCAAGGGGGGGCTCGGGAATTCACCCCTCCACTTT.

V and J are TRBV6-2 or TRBV6-3 and TRBJ1-3; possible D gene TRBD1, 5 bases. V lost 4 bases, J lost 2 bases, and 12 bases lay in between. Germline CDR1 MNHEY, CDR2 SVGEGT. The CDR3 loop spans 15 amino acids. CDR3 nucleotide sequence: TGTGCCAGCAGTTGGCCCCAGGGTGCTGGAAACACCATATATTTT. Translation gives CASSWPQGAGNTIYF.

This clone was counted between two and nine times. One end of the junction is discordant with germline, which a read error may explain. The sample holds other DNA sequences that translate to the same CDR3. The rearrangement uses TRBV7-7 and TRBJ2-1; 10 positions agree with TRBD2. Germline CDR1 and CDR2: SSHAT and FNYEAQ (reference sequence). This CDR3 spans 16 amino acids. CDR3 bases: TGTGCTAGCAGCTTACGGACTAGCGGACTTTACAATGAGCAGTTCTTC. Its protein is CASSLRTSGLYNEQFF.

The rearrangement uses TRBV4-3 and TRBJ1-1; D is perhaps TRBD1 (6 bases). The CDR3 is made up of 19 amino acids. Germline-derived CDR1 and CDR2 are LGHNA and YSLEER. V lost 0 bases and J 1 base, leaving 21 bases between the germline ends. DNA of the CDR3: TGCGCCAGCAGCCAAGATTCTGCCTCTACGGGACATCGGAACACTGAAGCTTTCTTT. Translating gives CASSQDSASTGHRNTEAFF.

J is TRBJ2-3 and V is TRBV5-1; 11 bases are a match to TRBD2. The CDR3 runs 15 residues. With 4 bases clipped from V and 4 bases from J, the junction kept 5 bases outside the gene matches. Looked up from germline, CDR1 is SGHRS and CDR2 is YFSETQ. The CDR3: CASSRSSGGSDTQYF. In DNA, the CDR3 is TGCGCCAGCAGCAGATCTAGCGGGGGGTCAGATACGCAGTATTTT.

The chain employs TRBV3-1 (or the pseudogene TRBV3-2) and TRBJ1-1, with 7 bases fitting TRBD1. Germline V lookup: CDR1 LGHDT, CDR2 YNNKEL (reference sequence). CDR3 length: 12 amino acids. The V gene end was trimmed by 3 bases and the J gene end by 8 bases; junction bases not matched to a gene: 3. The CDR3 is CASSHLDREAFF. The CDR3 region has the DNA TGTGCCAGCAGCCACCTGGACAGGGAAGCTTTCTTT.

The chain couples TRBV28 to TRBJ2-3; tentatively, D is TRBD2 (5 bases). V lost 2 bases to trimming and J lost 6 bases, with 21 bases between them. Germline CDR1 and CDR2: MDHEN and SYDVKM. This CDR3 is built from 17 residues. CDR3 DNA: TGTGCCAGCAGTTTAAGCGTAAGAGCGGCCCTTTGGGATACGCAGTATTTT. The encoded protein is CASSLSVRAALWDTQYF.

The chain links TRBV18 to TRBJ2-3, with 9 bases aligning to TRBD2. The CDR3 is 13 residues long. Germline CDR1 KGHSH, CDR2 LQKENI. V lost 3 bases and J lost 9; bases outside the gene matches: 4. CDR3 nucleotides: TGTGCCAGCTCACCGACCGCGGGGGGGACGCAGTATTTT. The encoded protein is CASSPTAGGTQYF.

V and J are TRBV5-1 and TRBJ2-5, with D possibly matching TRBD2 (6 bases). V was cut by 4 bases and J by 4 bases, with 8 bases left in between. Germline assignment: CDR1 SGHRS and CDR2 YFSETQ. This CDR3 has 12 residues. CDR3 nucleotide sequence: TGCGCCAGCAGCCCCGGGAGAGAGACCCAGTACTTC. Residues: CASSPGRETQYF.

The chain carries TRBV27 and TRBJ1-2; 10 bases match TRBD1. Germline lookup yields CDR1 MNHEY and CDR2 SMNVEV (reference sequence). After removal of 6 bases from V and 8 bases from J, the junction contained 12 bases not matched to a gene. This CDR3 has 15 amino acids. The CDR3 region is CASSTGTGVREGYTF. The CDR3 DNA sequence: TGTGCCAGCAGCACCGGGACAGGGGTTCGGGAAGGCTACACCTTC.

The chain joins TRBV19 to TRBJ2-7, with 7 bases identical to TRBD1. With V trimmed by 3 bases and J by 1 base, 0 bases remained unmatched. CDR3 length: 13 residues. Germline-derived CDR1 and CDR2 are LNHDA and SQIVND (reference sequence). CDR3 region: CASSMTGSYEQYF. CDR3 nucleotide sequence: TGTGCCAGTAGTATGACAGGGTCCTACGAGCAGTACTTC.

The chain recombines TRBV7-2 with TRBJ2-1, with 16 bases matching TRBD2. The CDR3 is made up of 19 amino acids. Germline loops: CDR1 SGHTA, CDR2 FQGNSA. J gave up 1 base and V 4 bases, and 7 bases lay outside the gene matches. Here the CDR3 reads CASSSLGLAGGRSYNEQFF. For the CDR3, the DNA is TGTGCCAGCAGCTCCCTGGGACTAGCGGGAGGGAGATCCTACAATGAGCAGTTCTTC.

The gene calls are TRBV19 and TRBJ2-6, with a weak D call TRBD1 (6 bases). Germline values: CDR1 LNHDA, CDR2 SQIVND (reference sequence). V lost 7 bases, J lost 0 bases, and 10 bases lay in between. The CDR3 has 15 residues. CDR3: CASTSDSSGANVLTF. The CDR3 DNA reads as TGTGCCAGTACCTCGGACAGCTCTGGGGCCAACGTCCTGACTTTC.

The rearrangement uses TRBV29-1 and TRBJ2-5; maybe TRBD2 (7 bases). CDR3 length equals 17 residues. The V gene lost 6 bases and the J gene lost 5 bases, with 28 bases spanning the gap. The germline gives CDR1 SQVTM, CDR2 ANQGSEA. This chain's CDR3 is CSVGGGGWWGSRETQYF. In DNA, the CDR3 is TGCAGCGTAGGAGGGGGGGGTTGGTGGGGCTCAAGGGAGACCCAGTACTTC.

The chain has TRBV7-2 and TRBJ2-5, with 8 nucleotides matching TRBD2. Trimming removed 1 base from V and 7 bases from J; junction bases left unmatched: 2. CDR1 is SGHTA, CDR2 FQGNSA, per germline. CDR3 length: 13 amino acids. CDR3 residues: CASSLDGGATQYF. The CDR3 region has the DNA TGTGCCAGCAGCTTAGACGGGGGGGCGACCCAGTACTTC.

This chain uses TRBV6-2 or TRBV6-3 with TRBJ2-1, with TRBD2 matching over 8 bases. The CDR3 sequence is 17 residues long. J gave up 0 bases and V 6 bases, and 10 bases lay outside the gene matches. Germline loops: CDR1 MNHEY, CDR2 SVGEGT. The CDR3 DNA follows: TGTGCCAGCAGCTCCCGGACTAGCCGAAGCTCCTACAATGAGCAGTTCTTC. This sequence encodes CASSSRTSRSSYNEQFF.

V gene TRBV20-1 combines with J gene TRBJ1-1; 9 bases map to TRBD1. The junction had 5 bases not matched to a gene; V was cut back by 6 bases and J by 9 bases. CDR1 DFQATT and CDR2 SNEGSKA come from the germline V gene (reference sequence). This CDR3 spans 11 amino acids. The CDR3 DNA sequence: TGCAGTGCCGTGGGACAGGGAAAAGCTTTCTTT. This encodes CSAVGQGKAFF.

The chain uses TRBV5-5 and TRBJ2-3; possibly TRBD2 for D (5 bases). The CDR3 is 16 amino acids. CDR1 and CDR2 (germline): SGHKS, YYEKEE (reference sequence). Deletions cut 1 base from V and 5 bases from J, with 17 bases between. In nucleotides, the CDR3 is TGTGCCAGCAGCTTGCAGGCCCGCCCGGAGGTAGATACGCAGTATTTT. Protein: CASSLQARPEVDTQYF.

The rearrangement links TRBV7-9 to TRBJ1-2, with 7 bases fitting TRBD1. The CDR3 is made up of 14 amino acids. V was pared by 4 bases and J by 8 bases, with 10 bases of the junction left unmatched. Germline V gene sequence: CDR1 SEHNR, CDR2 FQNEAQ (reference sequence). CDR3 in amino acids: CASSSGGTVNGYTF. CDR3 DNA: TGTGCCAGCAGCTCGGGAGGGACAGTTAACGGCTACACCTTC.

There are a few counts of this clone. J is TRBJ1-1 and V is TRBV7-8; TRBD1 aligns across 7 bases. Trimming cost V 7 bases and J 4 bases; bases outside gene matches: 9. Germline V CDR1 and CDR2: SGHVS, FQNEAQ. The CDR3 is 14 residues long. Written as DNA, the CDR3 is TGTGCCAGCAACCCCGACAGGGTGAGCACTGAAGCTTTCTTT. As protein: CASNPDRVSTEAFF.

The J gene is TRBJ1-2, the V gene TRBV12-3 or TRBV12-4; 7 bases agree with TRBD1. V trimming: 7 bases; J trimming: 4 bases; junction bases outside the gene matches: 6. The CDR3 spans 13 residues. Here the CDR3 DNA reads TGTGCCAGCACCACGGGACAGATCTATGGCTACACCTTC. It translates to CASTTGQIYGYTF.

This clone was seen once. This chain joins TRBV19 and TRBJ1-2; D is perhaps TRBD1 (5 bases). The CDR3 sequence is 11 residues long. The germline V and J ends were trimmed by 6 bases and 9 bases, with 11 bases remaining between them. Looked up from germline, CDR1 is LNHDA and CDR2 is SQIVND (reference sequence). In DNA, the CDR3 is TGTGCCAGTAGCGGCGGGACCAGCTACACCTTC. As protein: CASSGGTSYTF.